What follows are 16 T cell receptor beta chains derived from one specimen sequenced in a study of cytomegalovirus exposure and HLA in healthy donors. Assay used: immunoSEQ multiplex PCR; TCRdb lists only in-frame clones, some missing. The table lists roughly 230,000 clones, 90% of them singletons. The sequencing input was PBMCs. Receptors originate from a woman aged 30 to 39 in good health and CMV-seronegative.

The V call is TRBV7-6, the J call TRBJ2-7, with unresolved D. This CDR3 spans 14 amino acids. Per the germline V gene, CDR1 is SGHVS and CDR2 is FNYEAQ. V was trimmed by 5 bases and J by 0 bases, leaving 11 bases between them. CDR3: CASSRAGGSYEQYF. DNA of the CDR3: TGTGCCAGCAGCCGAGCCGGCGGCTCCTACGAGCAGTACTTC.

Remarks on this clone: Because the CDR3's place on the DNA is in doubt, the DNA is left out and the CDR3 is given as listed by TCRdb. V gene TRBV12-5 combines with J gene TRBJ2-7; the DNA was not compared with TRBD2, the D call given in the table. CDR1 and CDR2 from the germline V gene are LGHNT and FRNRAP. The CDR3 is 13 amino acids in total, end residues counted. The CDR3 sequence: CASTSAVAYEQYF.

The CDR3 region has the DNA TGTGCCAGCAGTTTCCGGGACAGGGGTCTCCAAGAGACCCAGTACTTC. Translated: CASSFRDRGLQETQYF. The V call is TRBV27, the J call TRBJ2-5, with TRBD1 matching 10 bases. The CDR3 spans 16 residues. The V and J ends lost 3 bases and 1 base, in that order; junction bases with no gene match: 5. Germline loops: CDR1 MNHEY, CDR2 SMNVEV (reference sequence).

This clone showed up just a few times. The chain links TRBV6-4 to TRBJ1-2; 8 nucleotides line up with TRBD1. V was pared by 4 bases and J by 7 bases, with 8 bases of the junction left unmatched. Germline V lookup: CDR1 MRHNA, CDR2 SNTAGT. The CDR3 is 14 amino acids. The CDR3: CASSGGTRGLGYTF. CDR3 bases: TGTGCCAGCAGTGGCGGGACCAGGGGGCTTGGCTACACCTTC.

This sequence joins TRBV7-9 and TRBJ2-7; 15 nucleotides align to TRBD2. This CDR3 is built from 15 residues. Trimming at V came to 5 bases and at J to 3 bases, leaving 2 bases not matched to a gene. CDR1 is SEHNR and CDR2 is FQNEAQ in the germline V gene (reference sequence). The CDR3 here is CASSGGLAGGYEQYF. The CDR3 DNA is TGTGCCAGCAGCGGGGGACTAGCGGGAGGCTACGAGCAGTACTTC.

About this clone: Other DNA sequences in the same sample also yield this CDR3. The V and J genes are TRBV27 and TRBJ2-7; D could derive from TRBD1 or TRBD2 (5 bases each). The CDR3 contains 14 residues. Germline V gene data show CDR1 as MNHEY and CDR2 as SMNVEV (reference sequence). Trimming left V 3 bases short and J 1 base short, with 10 bases between. The CDR3 loop is CASSFGTGSYEQYF. Here the CDR3 DNA reads TGTGCCAGCAGTTTCGGGACCGGGTCCTACGAGCAGTACTTC.

The chain carries TRBV27 and TRBJ2-1; D call uncertain. Trimming stripped 0 bases from V and 6 bases from J, with 9 bases between. Germline CDR1 is MNHEY and CDR2 is SMNVEV (reference sequence). The CDR3 covers 14 residues. CDR3 sequence: CASSLSGASNEQFF. As DNA, the CDR3 is TGTGCCAGCAGTTTATCCGGAGCCTCCAATGAGCAGTTCTTC.

V and J are TRBV19 and TRBJ2-1; 12 bases align to TRBD2. CDR3 length equals 16 residues. V lost 1 base to trimming and J lost 3 bases; unmatched junction nucleotides: 1. Germline values: CDR1 LNHDA, CDR2 SQIVND (reference sequence). The CDR3 bases are TGTGCCAGTAGTATAGGGACTAGCGGGAACTACAATGAGCAGTTCTTC. Translation: CASSIGTSGNYNEQFF.

This clone was detected many times. The chain uses TRBV27 and TRBJ2-7; perhaps TRBD2 as D (5 bases). The CDR3 contains 14 residues. V lost 3 bases to trimming and J lost 3 bases, with 12 bases between them. CDR1 and CDR2 (germline): MNHEY, SMNVEV (reference sequence). CDR3 in amino acids: CASSFSAGFYEQYF. Here the CDR3 DNA reads TGTGCCAGCAGTTTCTCCGCGGGCTTCTACGAGCAGTACTTC.

The chain is built from TRBV27 and TRBJ1-1; D is perhaps TRBD1 (5 bases). The CDR3 loop spans 14 amino acids. Germline CDR1 and CDR2: MNHEY and SMNVEV (reference sequence). V was cut by 3 bases and J by 5 bases, with 13 bases left in between. The CDR3, as DNA: TGTGCCAGCAGTTTTGTGGGGGTAGAGACTGAAGCTTTCTTT. Protein product: CASSFVGVETEAFF.

The chain couples TRBV27 to TRBJ2-1; 8 positions match TRBD2. The germline gives CDR1 MNHEY, CDR2 SMNVEV (reference sequence). V lost 4 bases, J lost 10 bases, and 12 bases stayed unmatched. This CDR3 has 15 amino acids. CDR3 DNA: TGTGCCAGCAGTTCACCCCAAGCGGGAGTCGGAGAGCAGTTCTTC. It yields the protein CASSSPQAGVGEQFF.

The V gene is TRBV11-2, the J gene TRBJ2-3, with 7 bases lining up with TRBD2. Trimming took 7 bases from V and 1 from J; bases not matched to a gene: 8. The CDR3 contains 15 residues. Per germline, CDR1 SGHAT and CDR2 FQNNGV. In DNA, the CDR3 is TGTGCCAGCACCAACGAGGCGGGGGGCACAGATACGCAGTATTTT. Translation: CASTNEAGGTDTQYF.

Concerning this clone itself: Distinct nucleotide sequences in the sample also encode this CDR3. The chain recombines TRBV15 with TRBJ1-2; D gene uncertain. Germline CDR1 reads LNHNV; CDR2 reads YYDKDF (reference sequence). The CDR3 has 12 residues. Trimming removed 0 bases at V and 4 bases at J, with 3 bases between. The CDR3 loop is CATSREGYGYTF. For the CDR3, the DNA is TGTGCCACCAGCAGAGAGGGCTATGGCTACACCTTC.

The gene calls are TRBV5-8 and TRBJ1-5; no definite D call. The CDR3 is made up of 17 amino acids. V dropped 2 bases and J dropped 7 bases, with 22 bases sitting between them. Germline CDR1 reads SGHTS; CDR2 reads YDEGEE. CDR3 bases: TGTGCCAGCAGCTTTGAGCAGGTAACCATGGGTATGCAGCCCCAGCATTTT. It specifies CASSFEQVTMGMQPQHF.

V usage is TRBV9 and J usage is TRBJ2-1; D might be TRBD1 or TRBD2, each matching 5 bases. Trimming stripped 4 bases from V and 6 bases from J, with 11 bases between. CDR1 SGDLS and CDR2 YYNGEE come from the germline V gene. The CDR3 has 13 residues. The CDR3 protein is CASSLPGGNEQFF. The CDR3, as DNA: TGTGCCAGCAGCCTCCCTGGGGGCAATGAGCAGTTCTTC.

The chain combines TRBV5-4 with TRBJ2-1; no firm D call. Looked up from germline, CDR1 is SGHNT and CDR2 is YYREEE (reference sequence). The CDR3 has 12 amino acids. The ends were cut back, 4 bases at V and 7 bases at J, with 9 bases in the middle. CDR3 DNA: TGTGCCAGCAGCCGGGTGGGGAATGAGCAGTTCTTC. This gives the protein CASSRVGNEQFF.